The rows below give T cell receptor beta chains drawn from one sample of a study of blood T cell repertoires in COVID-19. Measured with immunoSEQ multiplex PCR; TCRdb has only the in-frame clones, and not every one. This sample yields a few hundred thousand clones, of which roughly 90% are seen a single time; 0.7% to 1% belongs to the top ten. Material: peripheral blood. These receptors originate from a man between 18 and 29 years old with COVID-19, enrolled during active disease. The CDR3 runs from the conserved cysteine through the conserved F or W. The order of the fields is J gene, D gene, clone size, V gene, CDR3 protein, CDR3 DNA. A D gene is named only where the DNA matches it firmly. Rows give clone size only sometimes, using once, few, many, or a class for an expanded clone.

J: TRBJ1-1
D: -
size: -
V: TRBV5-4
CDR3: CASRPRGASEAFF
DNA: TGTGCCAGCAGACCCAGGGGTGCATCTGAAGCTTTCTTT

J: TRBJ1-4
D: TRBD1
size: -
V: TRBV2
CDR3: CASKWDRDVEKLFF
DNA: TGTGCCAGCAAATGGGACAGGGATGTTGAAAAACTGTTTTTT

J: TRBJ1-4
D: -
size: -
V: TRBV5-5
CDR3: CASSYREGANEKLFF
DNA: TGTGCCAGCAGTTACAGGGAGGGGGCTAATGAAAAACTGTTTTTT

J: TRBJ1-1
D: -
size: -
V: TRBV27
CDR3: CASSSIGRGWKEAFF
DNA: TGTGCCAGCAGTTCTATCGGGAGAGGTTGGAAGGAAGCTTTCTTT

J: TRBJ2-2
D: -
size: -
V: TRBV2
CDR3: CASSGGTGELFF
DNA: TGTGCCAGCAGTGGAGGTACCGGGGAGCTGTTTTTT

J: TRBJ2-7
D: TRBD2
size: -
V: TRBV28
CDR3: CASSPGTSGSYEQYF
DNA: TGTGCCAGCAGTCCCGGGACTAGCGGTTCCTACGAGCAGTACTTC

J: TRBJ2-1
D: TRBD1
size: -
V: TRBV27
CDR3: CASKPPGQTYNEQFF
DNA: TGTGCCAGCAAACCCCCGGGACAGACCTACAATGAGCAGTTCTTC

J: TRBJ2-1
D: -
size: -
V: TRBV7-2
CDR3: CASRSGWGAHDRDEQFF
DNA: TGTGCCAGCAGATCTGGTTGGGGCGCCCATGATAGGGATGAGCAGTTCTTC

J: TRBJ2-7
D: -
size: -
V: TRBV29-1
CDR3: CSVETGDEQYF
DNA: TGCAGCGTTGAAACAGGCGACGAGCAGTACTTC

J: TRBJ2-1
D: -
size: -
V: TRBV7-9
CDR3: CASSLGQGFNEQFF
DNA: TGTGCCAGCAGCTTAGGGCAGGGTTTTAATGAGCAGTTCTTC

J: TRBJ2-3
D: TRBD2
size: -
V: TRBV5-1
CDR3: CASSLLAGELTDTQYF
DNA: TGCGCCAGCAGCTTGCTGGCGGGAGAGCTCACAGATACGCAGTATTTT

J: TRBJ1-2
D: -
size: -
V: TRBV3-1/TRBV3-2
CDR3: CASSQDGGGSEGYTF
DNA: TGTGCCAGCAGCCAAGATGGGGGGGGCTCAGAAGGCTACACCTTC

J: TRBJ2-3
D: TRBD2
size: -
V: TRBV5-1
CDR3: CASSPGGLVDTQYF
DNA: TGCGCCAGCAGCCCGGGGGGACTGGTAGATACGCAGTATTTT

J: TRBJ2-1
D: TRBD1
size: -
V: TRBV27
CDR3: CASSLWDRGRLARYNEQFF
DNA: TGTGCCAGCAGTTTATGGGACAGGGGGCGGCTAGCGCGATACAATGAGCAGTTCTTC

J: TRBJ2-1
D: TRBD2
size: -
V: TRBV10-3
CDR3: CAISETSAYNEQFF
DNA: TGTGCCATCAGTGAAACTAGCGCGTACAATGAGCAGTTCTTC

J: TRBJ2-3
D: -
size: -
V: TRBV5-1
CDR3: CASSYTGTSTDTQYF
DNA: TGCGCCAGCAGCTACACCGGGACTAGCACAGATACGCAGTATTTT

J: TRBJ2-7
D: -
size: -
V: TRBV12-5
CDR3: CASGFGDEQYF
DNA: TGTGCTAGTGGTTTCGGGGACGAGCAGTACTTC

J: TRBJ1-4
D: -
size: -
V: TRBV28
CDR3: CASSRTVNEKLFF
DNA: TGTGCCAGCAGTAGGACAGTTAATGAAAAACTGTTTTTT

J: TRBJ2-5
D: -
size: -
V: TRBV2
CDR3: CASSEGLGGSETQYF
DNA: TGTGCCAGCAGTGAGGGACTTGGGGGGTCGGAGACCCAGTACTTC

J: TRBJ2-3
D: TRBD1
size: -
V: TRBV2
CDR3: CASSERTGGAYTQYF
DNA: TGTGCCAGCAGTGAACGGACAGGGGGCGCGTATACGCAGTATTTT

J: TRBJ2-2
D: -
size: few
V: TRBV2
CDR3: CASSSGYTGELFF
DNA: TGTGCCAGCAGTTCGGGGTACACCGGGGAGCTGTTTTTT

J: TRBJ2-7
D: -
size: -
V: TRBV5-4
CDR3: CASSLIDSHYEQYF
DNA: TGTGCCAGCAGCTTGATTGACTCCCACTACGAGCAGTACTTC

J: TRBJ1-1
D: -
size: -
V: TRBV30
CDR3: CAWGIDSPAFF
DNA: TGTGCCTGGGGCATTGACAGTCCAGCTTTCTTT

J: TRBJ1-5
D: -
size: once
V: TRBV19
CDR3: CASSSQAFINQPQHF
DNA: TGTGCCAGTAGTTCACAGGCCTTTATAAACCAGCCCCAGCATTTT

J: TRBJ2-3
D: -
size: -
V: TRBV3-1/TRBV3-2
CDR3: CASRATGATDTQYF
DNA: TGTGCCAGCAGGGCGACAGGAGCCACAGATACGCAGTATTTT

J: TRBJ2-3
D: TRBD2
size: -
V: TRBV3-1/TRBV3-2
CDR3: CASSQSTGGGDTQYF
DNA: TGTGCCAGCAGCCAATCTACCGGGGGAGGGGATACGCAGTATTTT

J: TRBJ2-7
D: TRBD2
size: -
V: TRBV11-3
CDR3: CASSHRTSGPYEQYF
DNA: TGTGCCAGCAGTCACCGGACTAGCGGGCCCTACGAGCAGTACTTC

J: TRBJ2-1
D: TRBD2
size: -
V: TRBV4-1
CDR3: CASSYPTGLSGRSYNEQFF
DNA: TGCGCCAGCAGCTACCCGACAGGGTTAAGCGGGAGGTCCTACAATGAGCAGTTCTTC

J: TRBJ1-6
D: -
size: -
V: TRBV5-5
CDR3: CASTGLGNSPLHF
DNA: TGTGCCAGCACGGGACTGGGAAATTCACCCCTCCACTTT

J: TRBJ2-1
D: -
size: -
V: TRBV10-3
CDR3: CAISEGAGSEQFF
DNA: TGTGCCATCAGTGAGGGGGCGGGAAGTGAGCAGTTCTTC

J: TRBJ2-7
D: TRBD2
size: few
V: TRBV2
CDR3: CASNPSGQSYEQYF
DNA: TGTGCCAGCAACCCTAGCGGGCAATCCTACGAGCAGTACTTC

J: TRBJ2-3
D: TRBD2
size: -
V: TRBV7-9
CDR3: CVSRLAGAPVVTDTQYF
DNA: TGTGTCTCTCGGCTAGCGGGGGCCCCTGTCGTCACAGATACGCAGTATTTT

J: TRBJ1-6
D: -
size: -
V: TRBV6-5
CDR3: CASSYSAVAYNSPLHF
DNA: TGTGCCAGCAGTTACTCGGCGGTAGCCTATAATTCACCCCTCCACTTT

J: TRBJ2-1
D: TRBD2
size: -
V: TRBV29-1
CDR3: CSGKRTSVHEQFF
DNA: TGCAGCGGGAAAAGGACTAGCGTCCATGAGCAGTTCTTC

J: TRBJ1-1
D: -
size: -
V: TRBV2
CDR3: CASSDEGGTEAFF
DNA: TGTGCCAGCAGTGATGAAGGGGGAACTGAAGCTTTCTTT

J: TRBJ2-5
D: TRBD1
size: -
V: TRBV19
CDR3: CASGHRDRGRETQYF
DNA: TGTGCCAGTGGTCACCGGGACAGGGGAAGAGAGACCCAGTACTTC

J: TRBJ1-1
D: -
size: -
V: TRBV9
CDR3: CASSVGSAPNTEAFF
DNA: TGTGCCAGCAGCGTAGGCAGCGCGCCGAACACTGAAGCTTTCTTT

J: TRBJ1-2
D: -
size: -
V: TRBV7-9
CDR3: CASSPIREDYGYTF
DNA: TGTGCCAGCAGCCCGATCAGGGAAGACTATGGCTACACCTTC

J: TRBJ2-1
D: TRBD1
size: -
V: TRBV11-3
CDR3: CASSLGTGDYNEQFF
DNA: TGTGCCAGCAGCTTAGGGACAGGGGACTACAATGAGCAGTTCTTC

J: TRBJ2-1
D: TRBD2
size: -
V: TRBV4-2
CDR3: CASSQVGLADEQFF
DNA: TGTGCCAGCAGCCAAGTCGGACTAGCGGATGAGCAGTTCTTC

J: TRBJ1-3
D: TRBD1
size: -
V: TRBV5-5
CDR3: CASSMTGEHGNTIYF
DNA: TGTGCCAGCAGTATGACAGGGGAACACGGAAACACCATATATTTT

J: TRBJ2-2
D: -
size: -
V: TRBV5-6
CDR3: CASSAGLGVTGELFF
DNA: TGTGCCAGCAGCGCGGGACTGGGGGTCACCGGGGAGCTGTTTTTT